This T cell receptor beta chain was sequenced for a study of cytomegalovirus exposure and HLA in healthy donors. Study context: Unique TCR beta sequences numbering 120 million or so came from 150 million to 200 million T cells in an earlier analysis. Study-wide findings and caveats: Follow-up analysis found HLA locus-dependent TCR association rates, highest for DRB1 and lowest for HLA-C. Researchers reported in a later analysis that common viral pathogens appeared linked to several top clusters.

About this clone: The antigen is unknown.

With 60 Vbeta and 13 Jbeta primers, the PCR was carried out. TCRdb's copy holds only in-frame clones and misses some; the assay was immunoSEQ multiplex PCR. The sample lists 130,000 to 150,000 clones, 80% occurring once. The CDR3 has 15 amino acids. J was trimmed by 9 bases and V by 0 bases; bases with no gene match: 10. Germline V gene sequence: CDR1 GTSNPN, CDR2 SVGIG (reference sequence). Sample: PBMCs. The chain recombines TRBV30 with TRBJ1-1; TRBD1 matches 10 bases. This clonotype was obtained from a man in his forties or fifties in good health and CMV-seropositive. The CDR3 protein is CAWSVGTGAREKAFF. The CDR3 DNA sequence: TGTGCCTGGAGTGTGGGGACAGGGGCGAGAGAAAAAGCTTTCTTT.